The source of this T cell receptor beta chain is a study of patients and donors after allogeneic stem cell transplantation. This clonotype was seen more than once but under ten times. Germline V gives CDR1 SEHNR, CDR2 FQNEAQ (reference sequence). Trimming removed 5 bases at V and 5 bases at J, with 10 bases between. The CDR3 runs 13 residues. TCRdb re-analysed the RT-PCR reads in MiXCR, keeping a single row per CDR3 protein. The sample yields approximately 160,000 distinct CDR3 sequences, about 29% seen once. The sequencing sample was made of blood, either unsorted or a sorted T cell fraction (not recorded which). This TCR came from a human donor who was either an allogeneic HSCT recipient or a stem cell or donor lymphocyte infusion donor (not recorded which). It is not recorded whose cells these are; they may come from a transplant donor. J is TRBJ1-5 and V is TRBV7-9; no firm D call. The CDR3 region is CASSPGSYQPQHF. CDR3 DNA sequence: TGTGCCAGCAGCCCCGGGAGTTATCAGCCCCAGCATTTT.